A single sample is the source of the 6 T cell receptor beta chains below, sequenced in a study of radiation and T cells in renal cell carcinoma. Time point meaning: baseline pretreatment blood. Treatment specified: 15 Gy SBRT to primary tumor, nephrectomy 4 weeks later. Assay used: immunoSEQ multiplex PCR; TCRdb lists only in-frame clones, some missing. The sample yields 94,000 or so clones, 82% seen once. Sequenced here: blood, sampled from a patient whose treatment included radiotherapy and nephrectomy. The receptors come from a man in his sixties with renal cell carcinoma.

The chain links TRBV29-1 to TRBJ2-7; TRBD2 matches 9 bases. The CDR3 runs to 16 residues. The germline V gene has CDR1 SQVTM and CDR2 ANQGSEA. The trim removed 6 bases at V and 2 bases at J, leaving 14 bases unmatched. CDR3 in amino acids: CSVVIAGVREAYEQYF. The CDR3, as DNA: TGCAGCGTCGTTATAGCGGGAGTAAGGGAAGCCTACGAGCAGTACTTC.

J is TRBJ2-1 and V is TRBV7-9, with 9 bases fitting TRBD2. V shed 5 bases, J shed 2 bases, and the junction held 4 bases outside the gene matches. Germline values: CDR1 SEHNR, CDR2 FQNEAQ (reference sequence). The length of the CDR3 is 15 residues. The CDR3 DNA reads TGTGCCAGCAGCCGAGCGGGAGGAACCTACAATGAGCAGTTCTTC. Residues: CASSRAGGTYNEQFF.

This clone was detected only a few times. The chain combines TRBV5-1 with TRBJ1-1; TRBD1 aligns across 8 bases. The CDR3 is made up of 15 amino acids. CDR1 is SGHRS, CDR2 YFSETQ, per germline. V gave up 4 bases and J gave up 4 bases; unmatched junction bases: 9. The chain's CDR3 is CASSGNRGRITEAFF. CDR3 DNA sequence: TGCGCCAGCAGCGGGAACAGGGGGAGGATCACTGAAGCTTTCTTT.

CDR3 loop: CASRGPWTGQGGQPQHF. As DNA, the CDR3 is TGTGCCAGTAGGGGACCCTGGACTGGGCAGGGAGGTCAGCCCCAGCATTTT. V and J are TRBV19 and TRBJ1-5; possibly TRBD1 for D (5 bases). V lost 6 bases and J lost 6, with 24 bases in between. Germline loops: CDR1 LNHDA, CDR2 SQIVND (reference sequence). The length of the CDR3 is 17 residues.

The rearrangement links TRBV5-5 to TRBJ2-2; a weak D match, TRBD1 (6 bases). Germline CDR1 and CDR2: SGHKS and YYEKEE (reference sequence). CDR3 size: 15 residues. V gave up 1 base and J gave up 1 base, with 8 bases separating them. The CDR3 sequence: CASSLMTGNTGELFF. The CDR3 coding sequence is TGTGCCAGCAGCTTGATGACAGGGAACACCGGGGAGCTGTTTTTT.

The chain joins TRBV6-6 to TRBJ2-7, with 7 bases matching TRBD1. Germline assignment: CDR1 MNHNY and CDR2 SVGAGI (reference sequence). The trim removed 7 bases at V and 0 bases at J, leaving 9 bases unmatched. This CDR3 is 15 amino acids long. CDR3 sequence (DNA): TGTGCCAGCAACCCGTCCGGGACAGCCTCCTACGAGCAGTACTTC. It is translated as CASNPSGTASYEQYF.